This T cell receptor beta chain was obtained from a study of blood T cells in healthy people across ages. The use of a sample-barcoded 5' primer and a J-beta primer mix characterized a second PCR of roughly 6 to 12 cycles. TCRdb reprocessed the 5' RACE reads via MiXCR and lists one record per CDR3 protein. The sample holds fewer than 900,000 distinct CDR3 sequences, around 40% seen once. The donors, all healthy, were Caucasians living in Russia, aged about 6 to 90. This TCR came from an older woman in good health. The specimen was blood.

CDR3 bases: TGTGCCAGCAGCCAAGTGGGGGGATTGGGGCAGCCCCAGCATTTT. This translates into CASSQVGGLGQPQHF. V and J are TRBV3-1 and TRBJ1-5, with D possibly TRBD1 on 5 matching bases. The germline CDR1 and CDR2 sequences are LGHDT and YNNKEL (reference sequence). This CDR3 is built from 15 residues. Trimming removed 1 base from V and 7 bases from J, with 14 bases in between.